This entry lists 30 T cell receptor beta chains sequenced from one sample in a study of blood T cells in healthy people across ages. A J-beta primer mix and a sample-barcoded 5' primer were used in a second PCR of about 7 to 11 cycles. In TCRdb, the 5' RACE reads were re-called with MiXCR into one record per CDR3 protein. The repertoire holds about 1.1 million distinct CDR3 sequences, with less than 45% as singletons. Material for sequencing was blood. Receptor source: a man between 18 and 29 years old in good health.

This clonotype was counted a few times. The V and J genes are TRBV20-1 and TRBJ2-1, with 7 bases identical to TRBD2. This CDR3 is built from 14 residues. Looked up from germline, CDR1 is DFQATT and CDR2 is SNEGSKA (reference sequence). The V and J ends lost 2 bases and 3 bases, in that order; junction bases with no gene match: 4. Here the CDR3 reads CSARLAVLYNEQFF. CDR3 DNA: TGCAGTGCTAGACTAGCGGTACTCTACAATGAGCAGTTCTTC.

This chain connects TRBV2 to TRBJ2-5; the D gene is possibly TRBD2 (6 bases). The ends were cut back, 7 bases at V and 4 bases at J, with 22 bases in the middle. The CDR3 totals 16 residues. Germline values: CDR1 SNHLY, CDR2 FYNNEI. The CDR3: CASTHPGLQSRETQYF. The CDR3 DNA reads TGTGCCAGCACTCACCCGGGACTTCAAAGCAGAGAGACCCAGTACTTC.

The chain joins TRBV20-1 to TRBJ1-2; 10 bases line up with TRBD1. The CDR3 length is 14 residues. The trim removed 3 bases at V and 7 bases at J, leaving 8 bases unmatched. From germline, CDR1 is DFQATT and CDR2 SNEGSKA (reference sequence). This chain's CDR3 is CSASLRDRGRGYTF. In DNA, the CDR3 is TGCAGTGCTAGCCTACGGGACAGGGGCCGTGGCTACACCTTC.

This clonotype was recorded a few times. The chain joins TRBV7-2 to TRBJ1-5; tentative D call: TRBD1 (6 bases). This CDR3 has 16 residues. V was cut by 4 bases and J by 0 bases, with 13 bases left in between. CDR1 is SGHTA and CDR2 is FQGNSA in the germline V gene. CDR3 loop: CASSSGRGYSNQPQHF. The CDR3 coding sequence is TGTGCCAGCAGCTCTGGGAGGGGGTATAGCAATCAGCCCCAGCATTTT.

The rearrangement uses TRBV4-1 and TRBJ1-6; 9 nucleotides line up with TRBD1. There are 17 residues in the CDR3. With 0 bases clipped from V and 7 bases from J, the junction kept 7 bases outside the gene matches. CDR1 and CDR2 from the germline V gene are MGHRA and YSYEKL. The CDR3 nucleotides are TGCGCCAGCAGCCAAGATGGCGGGACAGGGCGAAATTCACCCCTCCACTTT. This encodes CASSQDGGTGRNSPLHF.

The chain has TRBV4-1 and TRBJ1-6, with D uncertain. The germline V gene has CDR1 MGHRA and CDR2 YSYEKL. Trimming pared 4 bases from V and 7 bases from J, leaving 23 bases between. The CDR3 is made up of 18 amino acids. CDR3 bases: TGCGCCAGCAGCCTCACGAAGGAGTGGGTTTCCTCAAATTCACCCCTCCACTTT. This sequence encodes CASSLTKEWVSSNSPLHF.

V usage is TRBV7-2 and J usage is TRBJ2-1; 7 nucleotides match TRBD1. Trimming cost V 2 bases and J 8 bases; bases outside gene matches: 18. Germline CDR1 and CDR2: SGHTA and FQGNSA. The CDR3 covers 18 residues. The CDR3 sequence: CASSLFLEWDIQGDEQFF. The CDR3 nucleotides are TGTGCCAGCAGCTTATTTCTCGAGTGGGACATCCAGGGGGATGAGCAGTTCTTC.

The table lists this clonotype with many counts. The V gene is TRBV7-8, the J gene TRBJ1-6; D is uncertain. The germline V gene has CDR1 SGHVS and CDR2 FQNEAQ. This CDR3 comprises 15 residues. The ends were cut back, 7 bases at V and 0 bases at J, with 10 bases in the middle. CDR3 nucleotide sequence: TGTGCCAGCATCCCCGGGAGCTCCTATAATTCACCCCTCCACTTT. Protein: CASIPGSSYNSPLHF. Full variable domain (rest looked up from reference TRBV7-8 and TRBJ1-6): GAGVSQSPRYKVAKRGQDVALRCDPISGHVSLFWYQQALGQGPEFLTYFQNEAQLDKSGLPSDRFFAERPEGSVSTLKIQRTQQEDSAVYLCASIPGSSYNSPLHFGNGTRLTVT.

In this sample, this clonotype turned up many times. The chain carries TRBV20-1 and TRBJ2-3; 7 nucleotides match TRBD1. The CDR3 spans 14 residues. Germline CDR1 is DFQATT and CDR2 is SNEGSKA (reference sequence). Unmatched junction bases numbered 3, after V lost 2 bases and J lost 1 base. The CDR3 bases are TGCAGTGCTAGACGGACAGGTGGCACAGATACGCAGTATTTT. Translating it yields CSARRTGGTDTQYF.

The V gene is TRBV12-3 or TRBV12-4, the J gene TRBJ1-5; maybe TRBD1 (6 bases). Trimming removed 3 bases from V and 6 bases from J, with 18 bases in between. The CDR3 has 16 amino acids. CDR3 residues: CASSFGYWQGSQPQHF. The CDR3 nucleotides are TGTGCCAGCAGTTTCGGTTATTGGCAGGGGAGTCAGCCCCAGCATTTT.

V and J are TRBV12-3 or TRBV12-4 and TRBJ1-2; D remains unclear. The CDR3 runs 13 residues. V lost 7 bases to trimming and J lost 4 bases, with 13 bases between them. This chain's CDR3 is CASTPVGLYGYTF. CDR3 bases: TGTGCCAGCACCCCGGTCGGGCTCTATGGCTACACCTTC.

Only a few counts were recorded for this clonotype. This rearrangement joins TRBV5-1 to TRBJ2-6; D gene uncertain. Germline-derived CDR1 and CDR2 are SGHRS and YFSETQ. Deletions cut 1 base from V and 0 bases from J, with 11 bases between. The CDR3 extends over 17 amino acids. The CDR3 sequence is CASSLLEQSSGANVLTF. The CDR3 DNA sequence: TGCGCCAGCAGCTTGTTGGAGCAGAGCTCTGGGGCCAACGTCCTGACTTTC.

V gene TRBV20-1 combines with J gene TRBJ1-2; D is undetermined. Trimming cost V 3 bases and J 4 bases, with 12 bases left between them. The germline CDR1 and CDR2 sequences are DFQATT and SNEGSKA (reference sequence). The CDR3 has 13 residues. The CDR3 region is CSASAQEFYGYTF. For the CDR3, the DNA is TGCAGTGCTAGCGCCCAGGAATTCTATGGCTACACCTTC.

This clonotype was found a few times. This chain links TRBV20-1 with TRBJ1-2; D is unclear. V lost 3 bases and J lost 6, with 2 bases in between. The germline V gene has CDR1 DFQATT and CDR2 SNEGSKA (reference sequence). The CDR3 is 9 residues long. The CDR3, as DNA: TGCAGTGCTAGTGATGGCTACACCTTC. Translating it yields CSASDGYTF.

This clonotype was recorded at least ten times. The chain recombines TRBV29-1 with TRBJ1-2, with 8 bases lining up with TRBD1. Germline trimming cut 0 bases from V and 5 bases from J; bases unmatched to any gene: 8. The length of the CDR3 is 15 residues. The germline gives CDR1 SQVTM, CDR2 ANQGSEA. DNA of the CDR3: TGCAGCGTTGAAGATCGGGACAGACAGGGGTATGGCTACACCTTC. This gives the protein CSVEDRDRQGYGYTF.

This rearrangement joins TRBV12-3 or TRBV12-4 to TRBJ1-4; TRBD1 agrees at 7 bases. V gave up 6 bases and J gave up 5 bases; unmatched junction bases: 6. The CDR3 loop spans 14 amino acids. In DNA, the CDR3 is TGTGCCAGCAGCGACGGGACAGAAAATGAAAAACTGTTTTTT. Its translation is CASSDGTENEKLFF.

CDR3 bases: TGTGCCAGCAGCTTAGCTCCGGGACAGATGAACACTGAAGCTTTCTTT. Translating gives CASSLAPGQMNTEAFF. V is TRBV7-9 and J is TRBJ1-1, with 7 bases matching TRBD1. Looked up from germline, CDR1 is SEHNR and CDR2 is FQNEAQ (reference sequence). This CDR3 is built from 16 residues. V trimming: 0 bases; J trimming: 0 bases; junction bases outside the gene matches: 4.

This clonotype was recorded a few times. In DNA, the CDR3 is TGTGCCAGCAGTTTAACAGGGGGCTTGGGCTATGGCTACACCTTC. Protein product: CASSLTGGLGYGYTF. The V gene is TRBV12-3 or TRBV12-4, the J gene TRBJ1-2; 9 bases map to TRBD1. This CDR3 is 15 amino acids long. V shed 2 bases, J shed 4 bases, and the junction held 5 bases outside the gene matches.

V usage is TRBV20-1 and J usage is TRBJ1-5, with 10 bases fitting TRBD1. This CDR3 has 14 residues. The ends lost 4 bases at V and 6 bases at J; junction bases unmatched: 6. The germline gives CDR1 DFQATT, CDR2 SNEGSKA (reference sequence). DNA for the CDR3: TGCAGTGCTACGACAGGGGGCGCGGGTCAGCCCCAGCATTTT. It yields the protein CSATTGGAGQPQHF.

The chain uses TRBV5-1 and TRBJ2-2, with D perhaps matching TRBD1 (6 bases). From germline, CDR1 is SGHRS and CDR2 YFSETQ. The CDR3 extends over 16 amino acids. V lost 0 bases and J 1 base, leaving 10 bases between the germline ends. This chain's CDR3 is CASSLATGMNTGELFF. As DNA, the CDR3 is TGCGCCAGCAGCTTGGCCACAGGGATGAACACCGGGGAGCTGTTTTTT.

This chain uses TRBV20-1 with TRBJ2-4; D may match TRBD1 or TRBD2 (6 bases each). This CDR3 has 15 amino acids. CDR1 is DFQATT, CDR2 SNEGSKA, per germline (reference sequence). Between the trimmed V and J ends, which lost 0 bases and 9 bases, there was a span of 18 bases. In DNA form, the CDR3 reads TGCAGTGCTAGAGATTCGAACAGGGAGGTGGGCATTCAGTACTTC. Protein: CSARDSNREVGIQYF.

This clonotype was found a few times. The chain employs TRBV14 and TRBJ2-3; TRBD2 matches at 7 bases. Germline loops: CDR1 SGHDN, CDR2 FVKESK. The CDR3 is 13 residues long. Trimming removed 4 bases from V and 7 bases from J; junction bases left unmatched: 5. CDR3 in amino acids: CASSPGRGHTQYF. CDR3 sequence (DNA): TGTGCCAGCAGCCCTGGGAGGGGACATACGCAGTATTTT.

The chain carries TRBV6-6 and TRBJ1-2; D not certain. Trimming cost V 7 bases and J 8 bases, with 29 bases left between them. This CDR3 is 17 amino acids long. Germline CDR1 reads MNHNY; CDR2 reads SVGAGI (reference sequence). The CDR3 nucleotides are TGTGCCAGCACCTTCACCCCGATAAAGACTGGTTCGGGAGGCTACACCTTC. Amino acids: CASTFTPIKTGSGGYTF.

This clonotype has a handful of counts. The genes are TRBV5-1 and TRBJ1-2; D is undetermined. This CDR3 is built from 14 residues. The V gene's germline CDR1 is SGHRS and CDR2 YFSETQ. Deletions cut 4 bases from V and 1 base from J, with 11 bases between. The CDR3 DNA reads TGCGCCAGCAGCCCGGACGGTGATAACTATGGCTACACCTTC. Its protein product is CASSPDGDNYGYTF. Full variable domain (missing parts from reference TRBV5-1 and TRBJ1-2): KAGVTQTPRYLIKTRGQQVTLSCSPISGHRSVSWYQQTPGQGLQFLFEYFSETQRNKGNFPGRFSGRQFSNSRSEMNVSTLELGDSALYLCASSPDGDNYGYTFGSGTRLTVV.

The chain uses TRBV20-1 and TRBJ1-1; 7 bases fit TRBD1. Unmatched junction bases numbered 11, after V lost 0 bases and J lost 4 bases. CDR1 DFQATT and CDR2 SNEGSKA come from the germline V gene (reference sequence). There are 16 residues in the CDR3. Written as DNA, the CDR3 is TGCAGTGCTAGAGATCGTGGAGGGGGCGGACTCACTGAAGCTTTCTTT. Protein sequence: CSARDRGGGGLTEAFF.

This clonotype was observed a handful of times. This sequence joins TRBV7-9 and TRBJ1-1, with D unresolved. Germline V lookup: CDR1 SEHNR, CDR2 FQNEAQ (reference sequence). Trimming removed 3 bases at V and 5 bases at J, with 13 bases between. The CDR3 covers 14 residues. CDR3 sequence reads: CASSLTGIETEAFF. Written as DNA, the CDR3 is TGTGCCAGCAGCTTGACTGGGATAGAGACTGAAGCTTTCTTT.

This clonotype was counted between two and nine times. This sequence joins TRBV29-1 and TRBJ1-4, with 8 nucleotides matching TRBD1. Germline CDR1 is SQVTM and CDR2 is ANQGSEA. V gave up 7 bases and J gave up 0 bases; unmatched junction bases: 7. The length of the CDR3 is 15 residues. The chain's CDR3 is CSAGTGWTTNEKLFF. DNA for the CDR3: TGCAGCGCCGGGACAGGTTGGACAACTAATGAAAAACTGTTTTTT.

The chain has TRBV29-1 and TRBJ1-1; tentatively, D is TRBD1 (5 bases). The CDR3 totals 14 residues. Trimming took 3 bases from V and 1 from J, leaving 12 bases between them. Germline V gene data show CDR1 as SQVTM and CDR2 as ANQGSEA. The CDR3 DNA follows: TGCAGCGTTGAGGAGTGGGGCGGGAACACTGAAGCTTTCTTT. The encoded protein is CSVEEWGGNTEAFF.

This clonotype turned up a few times. The V call is TRBV4-2, the J call TRBJ1-4; D unresolved. Trimming cost V 0 bases and J 8 bases, with 13 bases left between them. The length of the CDR3 is 15 residues. Germline CDR1 and CDR2: LGHNA and YNFKEQ. DNA for the CDR3: TGTGCCAGCAGCCAAGATTTGAGGAGAGGGGAAAAACTGTTTTTT. Its translation is CASSQDLRRGEKLFF.

This clonotype was detected only a few times. The V gene is TRBV9, the J gene TRBJ1-2, with TRBD1 matching 7 bases. CDR1 and CDR2 from the germline V gene are SGDLS and YYNGEE. The CDR3 is made up of 13 amino acids. Trimming removed 4 bases from V and 7 bases from J; junction bases left unmatched: 7. CDR3 protein: CASSQGQAGGYTF. DNA for the CDR3: TGTGCCAGCAGCCAAGGACAGGCAGGTGGCTACACCTTC.